The 21 T cell receptor beta chains below come from one sample, sequenced in a study of shared clonotypes between healthy human individuals. Only in-frame clones appear in the TCRdb table, and some are missing; sequencing was by immunoSEQ multiplex PCR. Of 800,000 or so clones detected, 96% appear once; the ten largest clones hold less than 0.25%. CD45RO-negative, CCR7-positively selected cells formed the naive CD8 fraction, excluding terminally differentiated effector memory CD45RA+ cells. Sequencing was carried out using naive CD8+ T cells sorted from blood. The receptor set was obtained from a man aged 25-45 years in good health.

The CDR3 nucleotides read TGCGCCAGCAGCCAAGCTCCGACCGGGACGGATTACTATGGCTACACCTTC. Encoded protein: CASSQAPTGTDYYGYTF. The chain has TRBV4-1 and TRBJ1-2, with D tentatively TRBD1 (5 bases). The V and J ends lost 1 base and 3 bases respectively, with 18 bases between them. Germline CDR1 is MGHRA and CDR2 is YSYEKL. The CDR3 sequence is 17 residues long.

V usage is TRBV27 and J usage is TRBJ1-5, with a weak D call TRBD1 (5 bases). This CDR3 region has 13 residues. Germline V gene lookup returns CDR1 MNHEY and CDR2 SMNVEV (reference sequence). The V end was cut by 8 bases, the J end by 0 bases, with 8 bases between. The CDR3 loop is CASQGSSNQPQHF. The DNA for the CDR3 is TGTGCCAGCCAGGGCAGTAGCAATCAGCCCCAGCATTTT.

The J gene is TRBJ1-5, the V gene TRBV7-6; D gene unclear. Germline CDR1 is SGHVS and CDR2 is FNYEAQ. V was cut by 1 base and J by 0 bases, with 10 bases left in between. The CDR3 covers 16 residues. In DNA form, the CDR3 reads TGTGCCAGCAGCTTAGAAGTCAGCTATAGCAATCAGCCCCAGCATTTT. Protein product: CASSLEVSYSNQPQHF.

V is TRBV15 and J is TRBJ2-1, with TRBD2 identical over 9 bases. Germline V gene lookup returns CDR1 LNHNV and CDR2 YYDKDF (reference sequence). This CDR3 region has 15 residues. V lost 1 base, J lost 2 bases, and 0 bases stayed unmatched. CDR3 in DNA: TGTGCCACCAGCAGAGCTAGCGGGACCTACAATGAGCAGTTCTTC. Encoded protein: CATSRASGTYNEQFF.

The J gene is TRBJ2-1, the V gene TRBV5-1; 14 bases match TRBD2. CDR3 size: 17 residues. V shed 4 bases, J shed 4 bases, and the junction held 7 bases outside the gene matches. Germline V gene sequence: CDR1 SGHRS, CDR2 YFSETQ. In nucleotides, the CDR3 is TGCGCCAGCAGCGCCGGGACTAGCGGGAGAGAGTACAATGAGCAGTTCTTC. Protein product: CASSAGTSGREYNEQFF.

V usage is TRBV9 and J usage is TRBJ2-1; 8 nucleotides agree with TRBD2. The germline V gene encodes CDR1 SGDLS and CDR2 YYNGEE. The V and J ends lost 1 base and 5 bases, in that order; junction bases with no gene match: 8. This CDR3 is 16 amino acids long. The chain's CDR3 is CASSVLREGRDNEQFF. DNA for the CDR3: TGTGCCAGCAGCGTACTACGGGAGGGTAGGGACAATGAGCAGTTCTTC.

CDR3 DNA: TGTGCCAGCAGCTTCTTAGCGTCGAACACCGGGGAGCTGTTTTTT. Amino acid sequence: CASSFLASNTGELFF. The chain links TRBV5-4 to TRBJ2-2; perhaps TRBD2 as D (5 bases). Trimming stripped 2 bases from V and 0 bases from J, with 8 bases between. In germline, CDR1 is SGHNT, CDR2 YYREEE (reference sequence). The length of the CDR3 is 15 residues. Full variable domain (missing parts from reference TRBV5-4 and TRBJ2-2): ETGVTQSPTHLIKTRGQQVTLRCSSQSGHNTVSWYQQALGQGPQFIFQYYREEENGRGNFPPRFSGLQFPNYSSELNVNALELDDSALYLCASSFLASNTGELFFGEGSRLTVL.

V gene TRBV6-4 combines with J gene TRBJ1-4; D is ambiguous. CDR3 length equals 11 residues. The V gene lost 10 bases and the J gene lost 3 bases, with 6 bases spanning the gap. The germline V gene encodes CDR1 MRHNA and CDR2 SNTAGT. The CDR3 bases are TGTGCCATAACGCCTAATGAAAAACTGTTTTTT. This translates into CAITPNEKLFF.

This clone has just one count. V usage is TRBV5-8 and J usage is TRBJ2-7, with TRBD2 matching 9 bases. This CDR3 has 13 residues. V lost 2 bases, J lost 7 bases, and 4 bases stayed unmatched. From germline, CDR1 is SGHTS and CDR2 YDEGEE. For the CDR3, the DNA is TGTGCCAGCAGCTTAGGACTAGCGCGGGAGCAGTACTTC. Its translation: CASSLGLAREQYF.

Comment on this clone: Other DNA variants within this sample encode the same CDR3. The gene calls are TRBV20-1 and TRBJ2-7; no reliable D call. From germline, CDR1 is DFQATT and CDR2 SNEGSKA (reference sequence). V lost 5 bases and J 1 base, leaving 0 bases between the germline ends. The length of the CDR3 is 9 residues. CDR3 sequence (DNA): TGCAGTGCTTCCTACGAGCAGTACTTC. Protein product: CSASYEQYF.

This rearrangement joins TRBV10-2 to TRBJ2-1; D gene uncertain. The V end lost 3 bases, the J end lost 8 bases, and 8 bases lay between the germline ends. The CDR3 covers 12 residues. CDR1 and CDR2 (germline): WSHSY, SAAADI. CDR3 in DNA: TGCGCCAGCAGTGACCAGGTGGATGAGCAGTTCTTC. Translating it yields CASSDQVDEQFF.

The count of this clone is one. The chain carries TRBV29-1 and TRBJ1-1; tentative D call: TRBD1 (5 bases). The CDR3 covers 13 residues. Germline assignment: CDR1 SQVTM and CDR2 ANQGSEA. Trimming shortened V by 4 bases and J by 6 bases, and 15 bases separated the two germline ends. The CDR3: CSVGVTGAPEAFF. The CDR3 DNA reads TGCAGCGTTGGCGTCACCGGGGCGCCTGAAGCTTTCTTT. The complete variable domain, with remaining parts taken from reference TRBV29-1 and TRBJ1-1, reads SAVISQKPSRDICQRGTSLTIQCQVDSQVTMMFWYRQQPGQSLTLIATANQGSEATYESGFVIDKFPISRPNLTFSTLTVSNMSPEDSSIYLCSVGVTGAPEAFFGQGTRLTVV.

The chain is built from TRBV4-1 and TRBJ2-1; 13 nucleotides agree with TRBD2. This CDR3 is 15 amino acids long. Germline loops: CDR1 MGHRA, CDR2 YSYEKL. After removal of 2 bases from V and 9 bases from J, the junction contained 4 bases not matched to a gene. CDR3 amino acids: CASSQLGLAGSEQFF. The CDR3 DNA is TGCGCCAGCAGCCAATTGGGACTAGCGGGAAGTGAGCAGTTCTTC.

This clone showed up just once. V is TRBV5-5 and J is TRBJ2-5, with 9 bases that match TRBD1. Germline V CDR1 and CDR2: SGHKS, YYEKEE (reference sequence). This CDR3 contains 16 residues. After removal of 4 bases from V and 5 bases from J, the junction contained 12 bases not matched to a gene. The CDR3 nucleotides are TGTGCCAGCAGCGAGGACAGGGGCCGGAGATTGGAGACCCAGTACTTC. Residues: CASSEDRGRRLETQYF.

The chain is built from TRBV5-4 and TRBJ2-3; tentatively, D is TRBD1 (5 bases). The germline V and J ends were trimmed by 0 bases and 0 bases, with 8 bases remaining between them. The CDR3 covers 15 residues. Germline-derived CDR1 and CDR2 are SGHNT and YYREEE (reference sequence). CDR3 sequence reads: CASSLADSSTDTQYF. The CDR3 DNA reads as TGTGCCAGCAGCTTGGCTGACAGTAGCACAGATACGCAGTATTTT.

The rearrangement uses TRBV29-1 and TRBJ1-5; 7 nucleotides line up with TRBD1. Germline CDR1 and CDR2: SQVTM and ANQGSEA. CDR3 length: 14 amino acids. The ends lost 6 bases at V and 5 bases at J; junction bases unmatched: 10. This chain's CDR3 is CSVTFGQGDQPQHF. DNA of the CDR3: TGCAGCGTAACGTTCGGCCAGGGGGATCAGCCCCAGCATTTT.

V and J are TRBV19 and TRBJ1-1; D is undetermined. The CDR3 runs 16 residues. CDR1 is LNHDA, CDR2 SQIVND, per germline (reference sequence). Trimming shortened V by 7 bases and J by 0 bases, and 18 bases separated the two germline ends. CDR3 in amino acids: CASTPPAGNMNTEAFF. CDR3 nucleotides: TGTGCCAGTACCCCCCCGGCAGGAAACATGAACACTGAAGCTTTCTTT.

Turning to this clone: Other DNA sequences in this sample translate to the same CDR3. J is TRBJ2-7 and V is TRBV4-3; 7 positions agree with TRBD1. The V gene end was trimmed by 3 bases and the J gene end by 0 bases; junction bases not matched to a gene: 2. There are 14 residues in the CDR3. The V gene's germline CDR1 is LGHNA and CDR2 YSLEER. The CDR3 loop is CASSQYRGSYEQYF. The CDR3 DNA reads as TGCGCCAGCAGCCAGTACAGGGGCTCCTACGAGCAGTACTTC.

This rearrangement joins TRBV27 to TRBJ2-7; 12 nucleotides match TRBD2. The CDR3 is 16 amino acids. The ends lost 5 bases at V and 0 bases at J; junction bases unmatched: 5. Per germline, CDR1 MNHEY and CDR2 SMNVEV (reference sequence). The CDR3 region is CASSQASGRDSYEQYF. CDR3 in DNA: TGTGCCAGCAGTCAGGCTAGCGGGAGGGACTCCTACGAGCAGTACTTC.

The chain employs TRBV27 and TRBJ2-7, with D possibly being TRBD1 or TRBD2 (5 bases each). The ends were cut back, 6 bases at V and 0 bases at J, with 12 bases in the middle. The CDR3 loop spans 14 amino acids. The germline CDR1 and CDR2 sequences are MNHEY and SMNVEV (reference sequence). CDR3: CASSGAGSSYEQYF. Here the CDR3 DNA reads TGTGCCAGCAGCGGGGCGGGTTCCTCCTACGAGCAGTACTTC.

CDR3 sequence (DNA): TGTGCCAGCAGCCCTGACCTCCAAGAGACCCAGTACTTC. This gives the protein CASSPDLQETQYF. The chain links TRBV7-9 to TRBJ2-5; D not certain. Germline V gene data show CDR1 as SEHNR and CDR2 as FQNEAQ (reference sequence). V dropped 5 bases and J dropped 1 base, with 8 bases sitting between them. The CDR3 sequence is 13 residues long.